A selection of T cell receptor beta chains follows, all from one sample in a study of blood T cell repertoires in COVID-19. Sequencing used immunoSEQ multiplex PCR; TCRdb keeps in-frame clones, though not all of them. The sample lists 150,000 or so clones, approximately 88% occurring once. Material for sequencing was PBMCs or T cells enriched from blood (not recorded which). The receptors originated from an older man who had been exposed to COVID-19. CDR3s include the opening cysteine and the closing phenylalanine or tryptophan. The D gene is left open where the match is weak. Part of the rows lack a size; the others show once, few, many or a class for expanded clones.

clone size	V gene	D gene	J gene	CDR3 protein	CDR3 DNA
few	TRBV19	.	TRBJ1-5	CASSPRDRRRDNQPQHF	TGTGCCAGTAGTCCACGTGATAGGAGGCGGGACAATCAGCCCCAGCATTTT
.	TRBV19	.	TRBJ1-5	CASRHTQGGLNQPQHF	TGTGCCAGTAGACATACCCAGGGAGGGTTAAATCAGCCCCAGCATTTT
.	TRBV30	TRBD1	TRBJ2-7	CAWGDSPYEQYF	TGTGCCTGGGGGGACAGTCCCTACGAGCAGTACTTC
.	TRBV7-2	TRBD2	TRBJ2-7	CASSSAGTSGSYEQYF	TGTGCCAGCAGCTCAGCCGGGACTAGCGGGAGCTACGAGCAGTACTTC
.	TRBV7-6	TRBD1	TRBJ1-3	CASSPARDRVVGNTIYF	TGTGCCAGCAGCCCCGCCCGGGACAGGGTTGTCGGAAACACCATATATTTT
.	TRBV7-9	.	TRBJ2-5	CASSLNIGEETQYF	TGTGCCAGCAGCTTAAATATAGGAGAAGAGACCCAGTACTTC
.	TRBV2	.	TRBJ1-4	CASSERSGNEKLFF	TGTGCCAGCAGTGAAAGATCGGGGAATGAAAAACTGTTTTTT
.	TRBV5-1	TRBD2	TRBJ2-7	CASSLPSGTVSYEQYF	TGCGCCAGCAGCTTGCCTAGCGGGACTGTATCCTACGAGCAGTACTTC
.	TRBV12-5	.	TRBJ1-6	CASGLVPIQGDSPLHF	TGTGCTAGTGGTTTGGTACCCATCCAGGGCGACTCACCCCTCCACTTT
.	TRBV5-1	.	TRBJ1-5	CASSLGGTNQPQHF	TGCGCCAGCAGCTTGGGAGGCACCAATCAGCCCCAGCATTTT
.	TRBV19	.	TRBJ1-2	CASSTQGAGDGYTF	TGTGCCAGTAGCACACAGGGAGCAGGTGATGGCTACACCTTC
.	TRBV25-1	.	TRBJ1-1	CASSDPTGRLAEAFF	TGTGCCAGCAGTGACCCAACCGGGAGGCTTGCTGAAGCTTTCTTT
.	TRBV6-5	TRBD2	TRBJ2-1	CAVRRLASGDEQFF	TGTGCCGTTCGGCGACTAGCGAGTGGGGATGAGCAGTTCTTC
.	TRBV6-1	.	TRBJ2-7	CASSEQVSYEQYF	TGTGCCAGCAGTGAACAGGTCTCCTACGAGCAGTACTTC
.	TRBV11-2	.	TRBJ2-1	CASSPAGGSSYNEQFF	TGTGCCAGCAGCCCGGCGGGCGGAAGCTCCTACAATGAGCAGTTCTTC
.	TRBV6-5	.	TRBJ1-2	CASTPIRGGNGYTF	TGTGCCAGCACCCCTATCCGGGGGGGGAATGGCTACACCTTC
.	TRBV6-4	.	TRBJ1-6	CASTLAPDGISHSPLHF	TGTGCCAGCACCCTAGCTCCCGACGGGATTTCCCATTCACCCCTCCACTTT
once	TRBV5-6	.	TRBJ2-5	CASSFTEQETQYF	TGTGCCAGCAGCTTCACAGAACAAGAGACCCAGTACTTC
once	TRBV10-1	.	TRBJ2-2	CASSQGPTGELFF	TGCGCCAGCAGTCAGGGCCCAACCGGGGAGCTGTTTTTT
.	TRBV28	TRBD1	TRBJ1-2	CASRGTGFLYGYTF	TGTGCCAGCAGGGGGACAGGGTTCCTATATGGCTACACCTTC
.	TRBV24-1	.	TRBJ2-3	CATSALTRDTQYF	TGTGCCACCAGTGCTCTGACTAGGGATACGCAGTATTTT
.	TRBV5-6	.	TRBJ2-1	CASSLAKATGQFF	TGTGCCAGCAGCTTGGCCAAAGCGACCGGGCAGTTCTTC
once	TRBV14	TRBD1	TRBJ1-4	CASSLNRGLLYEKLFF	TGTGCCAGCAGCCTCAACAGGGGCTTATTATATGAAAAACTGTTTTTT
.	TRBV29-1	TRBD1	TRBJ1-4	CSGGQGLNSEKLFF	TGCAGCGGTGGACAGGGTCTTAACAGTGAAAAACTGTTTTTT
.	TRBV4-1	.	TRBJ1-1	CASSSRGGLGVGYTEAFF	TGCGCCAGCAGCTCGCGAGGGGGTTTGGGCGTCGGGTACACTGAAGCTTTCTTT
.	TRBV5-1	TRBD1	TRBJ1-1	CASSVGQGMNTEAFF	TGCGCCAGCAGCGTAGGACAGGGGATGAACACTGAAGCTTTCTTT
.	TRBV6-2/TRBV6-3	TRBD1	TRBJ1-1	CASSSWGQGVTEAFF	TGTGCCAGCAGTTCTTGGGGACAGGGGGTCACTGAAGCTTTCTTT
.	TRBV7-6	TRBD1	TRBJ1-1	CASSPNSGTANTEAFF	TGTGCCAGCAGCCCCAATTCTGGGACAGCGAACACTGAAGCTTTCTTT
.	TRBV19	.	TRBJ1-6	CASSPLGSYNSPLHF	TGTGCCAGTAGTCCGTTGGGGAGTTATAATTCACCCCTCCACTTT
.	TRBV5-5	.	TRBJ2-3	CASSFQSTGADTQYF	TGTGCCAGCAGCTTCCAAAGCACAGGAGCTGATACGCAGTATTTT
once	TRBV6-2/TRBV6-3	TRBD1	TRBJ2-7	CASSSSGTGAYEQYF	TGTGCCAGCAGTTCATCCGGGACAGGGGCCTACGAGCAGTACTTC
once	TRBV7-6	TRBD2	TRBJ2-3	CASSLQGTSGIRTDTQYF	TGTGCCAGCAGCTTGCAAGGGACTAGCGGGATTAGGACAGATACGCAGTATTTT
.	TRBV6-5	.	TRBJ1-5	CASGEQGRQPQHF	TGTGCCAGCGGGGAACAGGGACGACAGCCCCAGCATTTT
.	TRBV5-4	.	TRBJ1-4	CASSSPGEKLFF	TGTGCCAGCAGCTCCCCGGGGGAAAAACTGTTTTTT
.	TRBV14	TRBD1	TRBJ1-4	CASSPTGPSNEKLFF	TGTGCCAGCAGCCCGACAGGGCCTAGTAATGAAAAACTGTTTTTT
.	TRBV18	TRBD1	TRBJ1-2	CASSPEKGATNLRGYGYTF	TGTGCCAGCTCACCGGAAAAGGGGGCCACCAATTTAAGAGGCTATGGCTACACCTTC
.	TRBV5-6	TRBD2	TRBJ2-3	CASSGTSGSGGTDTQYF	TGTGCCAGCAGCGGGACTAGCGGCTCGGGGGGCACAGATACGCAGTATTTT
.	TRBV6-5	.	TRBJ1-1	CASSLRASGGEAFF	TGTGCCAGCAGTCTAAGGGCTTCAGGAGGTGAAGCTTTCTTT
.	TRBV18	.	TRBJ1-2	CASSPRDNGGYTF	TGTGCCAGCTCACCCCGGGATAATGGGGGCTACACCTTC
.	TRBV6-1	.	TRBJ2-2	CASSETGNTGELFF	TGTGCCAGCAGTGAAACAGGGAACACCGGGGAGCTGTTTTTT
.	TRBV5-1	TRBD1	TRBJ2-7	CASSHGTGGFYEQYF	TGCGCCAGCAGCCACGGGACAGGGGGCTTTTACGAGCAGTACTTC
many	TRBV2	TRBD1	TRBJ1-5	CASRQNRQGQQPQHF	TGTGCCAGCAGACAAAATCGACAGGGTCAACAGCCCCAGCATTTT
.	TRBV5-4	TRBD1	TRBJ2-5	CASSVQGTAIQETQYF	TGTGCCAGCAGCGTACAAGGGACAGCCATTCAAGAGACCCAGTACTTC
few	TRBV5-1	TRBD2	TRBJ2-3	CASSLGTSADTQYF	TGCGCCAGCAGCTTGGGGACTAGTGCAGATACGCAGTATTTT
once	TRBV9	TRBD1	TRBJ2-7	CASSVGQGDYEQYF	TGTGCCAGCAGCGTTGGTCAGGGGGACTACGAGCAGTACTTC
.	TRBV5-4	TRBD2	TRBJ2-5	CASSLVVLAGGLQETQYF	TGTGCCAGCAGCTTGGTCGTGCTAGCGGGAGGGTTACAAGAGACCCAGTACTTC
.	TRBV7-2	.	TRBJ2-2	CASSPVQGNTGELFF	TGTGCCAGCAGCCCCGTCCAGGGGAACACCGGGGAGCTGTTTTTT
.	TRBV5-1	.	TRBJ1-1	CASSFGAEAFF	TGCGCCAGCAGCTTTGGGGCAGAAGCTTTCTTT
few	TRBV6-5	.	TRBJ1-5	CASSRQLGNQPQHF	TGTGCCAGCAGTCGACAGTTGGGCAATCAGCCCCAGCATTTT
.	TRBV15	.	TRBJ1-1	CATSRGGVNTEAFF	TGTGCCACCAGCCGGGGAGGGGTGAACACTGAAGCTTTCTTT
few	TRBV7-9	TRBD1	TRBJ2-7	CASSDGQGGSYEQYF	TGTGCCAGCAGCGACGGACAGGGTGGGTCCTACGAGCAGTACTTC
.	TRBV27	.	TRBJ2-7	CASSFGGSSYEQYF	TGTGCCAGCAGTTTTGGCGGTAGCTCCTACGAGCAGTACTTC
.	TRBV2	.	TRBJ1-5	CASNIGQSGGRNQPQHF	TGTGCCAGCAACATCGGACAGTCCGGCGGTCGCAATCAGCCCCAGCATTTT
.	TRBV11-2	.	TRBJ2-7	CASSLEAGSSYEQYF	TGTGCCAGCAGCTTAGAAGCAGGCAGCTCCTACGAGCAGTACTTC
.	TRBV7-8	TRBD1	TRBJ2-2	CASSAGQGPTGELFF	TGTGCCAGCAGCGCCGGACAGGGTCCGACCGGGGAGCTGTTTTTT
.	TRBV7-2	TRBD2	TRBJ2-3	CASSGGGARTDTQYF	TGTGCCAGCAGCGGGGGGGGAGCTCGCACAGATACGCAGTATTTT
.	TRBV7-2	.	TRBJ2-5	CASSLAGQKETQYF	TGTGCCAGCAGCTTAGCAGGACAGAAAGAGACCCAGTACTTC